This TCR beta chain was recorded in a study of vaccination and CD4 T cells after COVID-19. Cultured CD4+ T-cell DNA underwent Oncomine TCR Beta short-read sequencing. Genomic DNA was isolated from CD4+ T cells that had been cultured. TCRdb re-called the PCR reads with MiXCR, one entry per CDR3 protein. Here the sample spans roughly 4,900 distinct CDR3 sequences, approximately 30% being singletons. The germline CDR1 and CDR2 sequences are DFQATT and SNEGSKA (reference sequence). The CDR3 spans 16 residues. V was clipped by 5 bases and J by 2 bases, with 20 bases between them. Treatment here: roughly 10-day PBMC culture with coronavirus spike peptide pools or control peptides (ViraFEST assay). Cultures got half-medium changes with IL-2 on days 3 and 7. This clonotype is a singleton in its sample. What it recognizes is unknown.

The TCR originated in a human donor who had recovered from COVID-19. The source material was CD4+ T cells from blood, cultured in vitro. The chain joins TRBV20-1 to TRBJ2-3, with D tentatively TRBD1 or TRBD2 (6 bases each). The chain's CDR3 is CSAGRRGQGNTDTQYF. CDR3 nucleotides: TGCAGTGCTGGCCGACGGGGGCAGGGGAACACAGATACGCAGTATTTT.